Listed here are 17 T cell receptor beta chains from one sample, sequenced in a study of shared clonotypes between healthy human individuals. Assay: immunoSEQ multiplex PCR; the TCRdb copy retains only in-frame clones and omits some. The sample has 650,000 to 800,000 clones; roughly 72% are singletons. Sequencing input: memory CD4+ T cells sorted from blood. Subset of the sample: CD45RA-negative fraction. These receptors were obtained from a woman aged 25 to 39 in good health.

This CDR3 is CASSPPGGFEQYF. In DNA, the CDR3 is TGTGCCAGCAGCCCCCCGGGGGGATTCGAGCAGTACTTC. This chain joins TRBV13 and TRBJ2-7; 7 bases align to TRBD2. Germline V gene lookup returns CDR1 PRHDT and CDR2 FYEKMQ (reference sequence). With V trimmed by 5 bases and J by 6 bases, 7 bases remained unmatched. The CDR3 extends over 13 amino acids.

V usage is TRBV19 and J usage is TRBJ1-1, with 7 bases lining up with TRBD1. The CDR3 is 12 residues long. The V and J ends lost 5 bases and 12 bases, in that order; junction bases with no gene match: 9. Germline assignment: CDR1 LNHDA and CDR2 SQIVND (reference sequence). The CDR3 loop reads CASSARTGRPFF. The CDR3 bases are TGTGCCAGTAGTGCCCGGACAGGCCGTCCTTTCTTT.

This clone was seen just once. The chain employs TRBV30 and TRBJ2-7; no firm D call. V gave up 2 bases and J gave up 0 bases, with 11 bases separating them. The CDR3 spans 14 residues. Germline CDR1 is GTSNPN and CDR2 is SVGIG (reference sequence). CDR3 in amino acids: CAWSHYDNSYEQYF. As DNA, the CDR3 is TGTGCCTGGAGTCACTACGACAACTCCTACGAGCAGTACTTC.

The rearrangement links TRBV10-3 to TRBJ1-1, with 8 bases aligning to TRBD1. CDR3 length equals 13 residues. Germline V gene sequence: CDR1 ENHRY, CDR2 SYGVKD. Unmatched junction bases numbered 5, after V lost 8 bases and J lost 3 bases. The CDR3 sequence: CAIEGTGHTEAFF. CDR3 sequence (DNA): TGTGCCATCGAAGGGACAGGCCACACTGAAGCTTTCTTT.

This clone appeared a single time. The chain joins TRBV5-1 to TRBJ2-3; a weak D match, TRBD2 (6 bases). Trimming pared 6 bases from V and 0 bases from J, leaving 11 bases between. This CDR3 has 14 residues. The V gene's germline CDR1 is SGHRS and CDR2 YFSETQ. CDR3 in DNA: TGCGCCAGCACCTCTGGGGGGAGCACAGATACGCAGTATTTT. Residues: CASTSGGSTDTQYF. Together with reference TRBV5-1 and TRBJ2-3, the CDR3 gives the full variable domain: KAGVTQTPRYLIKTRGQQVTLSCSPISGHRSVSWYQQTPGQGLQFLFEYFSETQRNKGNFPGRFSGRQFSNSRSEMNVSTLELGDSALYLCASTSGGSTDTQYFGPGTRLTVL.

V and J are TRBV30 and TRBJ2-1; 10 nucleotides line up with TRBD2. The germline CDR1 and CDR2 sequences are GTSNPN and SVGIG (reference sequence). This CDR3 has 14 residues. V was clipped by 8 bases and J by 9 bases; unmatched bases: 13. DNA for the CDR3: TGTGCCGGGGGGAGGTCTAGCGGGAGAGGTGAGCAGTTCTTC. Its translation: CAGGRSSGRGEQFF.

The CDR3 DNA sequence: TGCAGCGCCGTGAAAGATTTGGGGGATGAAAAACTGTTTTTT. As protein: CSAVKDLGDEKLFF. This chain uses TRBV29-1 with TRBJ1-4, with a possible D match to TRBD1 (5 bases). The CDR3 totals 14 residues. CDR1 is SQVTM and CDR2 is ANQGSEA in the germline V gene. V shed 7 bases and J shed 6 bases, with 18 bases lying between them.

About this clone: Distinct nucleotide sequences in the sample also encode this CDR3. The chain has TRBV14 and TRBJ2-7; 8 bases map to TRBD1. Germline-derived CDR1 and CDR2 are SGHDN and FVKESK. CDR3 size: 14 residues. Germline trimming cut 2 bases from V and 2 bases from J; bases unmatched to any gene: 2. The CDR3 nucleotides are TGTGCCAGCAGCCAAATACAGGGGGCCTACGAGCAGTACTTC. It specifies CASSQIQGAYEQYF. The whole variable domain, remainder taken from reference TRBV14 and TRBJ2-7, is EAGVTQFPSHSVIEKGQTVTLRCDPISGHDNLYWYRRVMGKEIKFLLHFVKESKQDESGMPNNRFLAERTGGTYSTLKVQPAELEDSGVYFCASSQIQGAYEQYFGPGTRLTVT.

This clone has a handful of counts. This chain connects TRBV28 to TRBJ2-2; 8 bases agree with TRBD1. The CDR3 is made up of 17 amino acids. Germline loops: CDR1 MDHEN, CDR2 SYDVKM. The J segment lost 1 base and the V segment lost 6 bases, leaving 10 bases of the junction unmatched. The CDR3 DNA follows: TGTGCCAGCAGCTACCCGACAGGGGCCAAGAACACCGGGGAGCTGTTTTTT. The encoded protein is CASSYPTGAKNTGELFF.

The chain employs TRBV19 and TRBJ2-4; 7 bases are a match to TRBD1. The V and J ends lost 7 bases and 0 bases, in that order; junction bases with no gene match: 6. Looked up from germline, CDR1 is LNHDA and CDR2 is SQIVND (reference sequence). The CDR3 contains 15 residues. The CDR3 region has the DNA TGTGCCAGTACCGCACAGGGGACAGCCAAAAACATTCAGTACTTC. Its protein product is CASTAQGTAKNIQYF.

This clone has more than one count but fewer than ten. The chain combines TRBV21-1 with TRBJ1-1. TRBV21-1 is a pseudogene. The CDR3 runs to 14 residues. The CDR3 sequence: CASNALAGNTEAFF. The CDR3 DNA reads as TGTGCCAGCAACGCACTTGCTGGAAACACTGAAGCTTTCTTT.

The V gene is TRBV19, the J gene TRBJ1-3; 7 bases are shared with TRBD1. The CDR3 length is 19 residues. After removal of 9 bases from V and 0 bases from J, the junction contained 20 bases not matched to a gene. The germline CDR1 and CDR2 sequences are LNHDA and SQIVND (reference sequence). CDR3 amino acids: CASTPRPGTANFSGNTIYF. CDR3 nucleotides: TGTGCCAGCACCCCAAGACCCGGGACAGCAAACTTCTCTGGAAACACCATATATTTT.

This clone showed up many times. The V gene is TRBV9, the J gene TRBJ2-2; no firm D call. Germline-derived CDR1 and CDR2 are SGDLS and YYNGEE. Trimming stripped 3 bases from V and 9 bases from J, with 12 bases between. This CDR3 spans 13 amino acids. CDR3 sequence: CASSGTANWELFF. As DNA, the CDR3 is TGTGCCAGCAGCGGAACAGCCAACTGGGAGCTGTTTTTT.

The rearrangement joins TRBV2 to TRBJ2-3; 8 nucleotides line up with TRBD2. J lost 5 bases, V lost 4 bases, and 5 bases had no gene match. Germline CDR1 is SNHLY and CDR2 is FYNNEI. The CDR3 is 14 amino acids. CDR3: CASSVLSGRDTQYF. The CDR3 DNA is TGTGCCAGCAGTGTCCTAAGCGGGAGAGATACGCAGTATTTT. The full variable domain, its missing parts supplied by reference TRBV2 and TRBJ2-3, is EPEVTQTPSHQVTQMGQEVILRCVPISNHLYFYWYRQILGQKVEFLVSFYNNEISEKSEIFDDQFSVERPDGSNFTLKIRSTKLEDSAMYFCASSVLSGRDTQYFGPGTRLTVL.

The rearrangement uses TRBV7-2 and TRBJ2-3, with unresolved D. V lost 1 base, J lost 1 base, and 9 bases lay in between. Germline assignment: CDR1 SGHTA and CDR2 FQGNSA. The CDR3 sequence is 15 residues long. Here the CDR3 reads CASSLGVGRTDTQYF. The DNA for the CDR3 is TGTGCCAGCAGCTTAGGGGTCGGTCGCACAGATACGCAGTATTTT.

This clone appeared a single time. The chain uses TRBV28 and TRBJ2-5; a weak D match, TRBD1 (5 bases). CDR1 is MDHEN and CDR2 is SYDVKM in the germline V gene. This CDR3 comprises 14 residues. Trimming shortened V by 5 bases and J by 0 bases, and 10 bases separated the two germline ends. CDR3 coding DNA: TGTGCCAGCAGTCCCGGACACAACCAAGAGACCCAGTACTTC. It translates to CASSPGHNQETQYF.

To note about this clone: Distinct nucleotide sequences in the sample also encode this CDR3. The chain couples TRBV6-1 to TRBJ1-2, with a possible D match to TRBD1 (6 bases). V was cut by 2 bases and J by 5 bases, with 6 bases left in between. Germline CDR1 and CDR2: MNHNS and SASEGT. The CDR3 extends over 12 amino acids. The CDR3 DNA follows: TGTGCCAGCAGTGAACAGGGGTATGGCTACACCTTC. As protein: CASSEQGYGYTF.